The 18 T cell receptor beta chains reported below all come from one sample, sequenced in a study of T-cell reconstitution after alpha-beta-depleted transplantation in children (dated by TCRdb to the mid-2010s). The label giving this sample's treatment or condition can be read as: allogeneic hematopoietic cell transplantation with graft depleted of TCRalphabeta T cells and CD19 B cells. Libraries were prepared through PCR. The sequencer was an Illumina HiSeq 2500. TCR libraries were prepared with molecular barcoding, using unique molecular identifiers to normalize TCRbeta repertoire quantification. In-frame beta chains were kept once TCRdb had trimmed the public reads at Q25 with fastp and called clones with MiXCR. Every distinct CDR3 protein forms one entry, paired with its most common genes and DNA. In this sample the table shows fewer than 700,000 distinct CDR3 sequences, approximately 13% of which occur a single time. The top ten clonotypes cover 2% to 2.5% of the sample.

The source material was PBMCs, mostly from graft donor cells, sampled 360 days after TCRalphabeta/CD19-depleted stem cell transplant. These receptors were obtained from a male patient aged 10-17 years who had a stem cell transplant for acute myeloid leukemia, so the T cells may come from the graft donor.

This clonotype was detected only a few times. J is TRBJ2-5 and V is TRBV15; TRBD2 might be the D (6 bases). The CDR3 extends over 14 amino acids. Germline lookup yields CDR1 LNHNV and CDR2 YYDKDF (reference sequence). Trimming left V 4 bases short and J 3 bases short, with 12 bases between. The CDR3 nucleotides read TGTGCCACCAGCACCCGACTAGAGAAAGAGACCCAGTACTTC. This codes for CATSTRLEKETQYF.

The gene calls are TRBV5-6 and TRBJ2-5; 7 bases fit TRBD2. Germline loops: CDR1 SGHDT, CDR2 YYEEEE. CDR3 length: 21 residues. After removal of 1 base from V and 1 base from J, the junction contained 22 bases not matched to a gene. The CDR3 spells CASSLPYPSGSWPVPQETQYF. The CDR3, as DNA: TGTGCCAGCAGCTTGCCGTACCCTAGCGGTTCTTGGCCAGTTCCCCAAGAGACCCAGTACTTC.

This clonotype has just a few counts. The chain combines TRBV5-1 with TRBJ2-7, with a possible D match to TRBD2 (6 bases). V dropped 0 bases and J dropped 5 bases, with 15 bases sitting between them. Germline lookup yields CDR1 SGHRS and CDR2 YFSETQ. The CDR3 extends over 15 amino acids. CDR3 coding DNA: TGCGCCAGCAGCTTGGGGCTTTGGGGGGAAGACGAGCAGTACTTC. This gives the protein CASSLGLWGEDEQYF.

This clonotype was observed a few times. V gene TRBV4-3 combines with J gene TRBJ2-3, with unresolved D. CDR3 size: 15 residues. V was cut by 3 bases and J by 3 bases, with 13 bases left in between. In germline, CDR1 is LGHNA, CDR2 YSLEER. In DNA form, the CDR3 reads TGCGCCAGCAGCCAGCCGATTGAGTCTACAGATACGCAGTATTTT. Translated: CASSQPIESTDTQYF.

This clonotype has a count of ten or more. The chain couples TRBV11-1 to TRBJ2-7, with TRBD1 matching over 7 bases. The CDR3 is 14 residues long. With 5 bases clipped from V and 6 bases from J, the junction kept 10 bases outside the gene matches. CDR1 and CDR2 from the germline V gene are SGHAT and FQDESV (reference sequence). In DNA form, the CDR3 reads TGTGCCAGCAGCACGGAGACAGGGCCCTTCGAGCAGTACTTC. Amino acids: CASSTETGPFEQYF.

The V call is TRBV10-3, the J call TRBJ2-2; 10 positions match TRBD2. The CDR3 has 20 residues. V gave up 2 bases and J gave up 2 bases; unmatched junction bases: 14. Germline V gene sequence: CDR1 ENHRY, CDR2 SYGVKD. Here the CDR3 reads CAISETAMSSGSPNTGELFF. The CDR3 coding sequence is TGTGCCATCAGTGAGACGGCGATGTCTAGCGGGAGCCCTAACACCGGGGAGCTGTTTTTT.

This clonotype came up a few times. The chain is built from TRBV28 and TRBJ2-6; D may match TRBD1 or TRBD2 (5 bases each). CDR1 and CDR2 from the germline V gene are MDHEN and SYDVKM. The CDR3 contains 17 residues. Between the trimmed V and J ends, which lost 2 bases and 0 bases, there was a span of 11 bases. For the CDR3, the DNA is TGTGCCAGCAGTTTAATCGGGGCAGGCTCTGGGGCCAACGTCCTGACTTTC. Translation: CASSLIGAGSGANVLTF.

Only a few counts were recorded for this clonotype. The rearrangement links TRBV7-9 to TRBJ2-7, with D possibly matching TRBD2 (5 bases). CDR3 length: 16 amino acids. V lost 3 bases, J lost 3 bases, and 18 bases lay in between. Per germline, CDR1 SEHNR and CDR2 FQNEAQ (reference sequence). The CDR3, as DNA: TGTGCCAGCAGCTTCGGGGAATCCAGATTATACTACGAGCAGTACTTC. As protein: CASSFGESRLYYEQYF.

This clonotype has a handful of counts. The chain links TRBV5-6 to TRBJ2-7; D uncertain. The germline V gene has CDR1 SGHDT and CDR2 YYEEEE. Trimming cost V 2 bases and J 6 bases, with 9 bases left between them. This CDR3 spans 12 amino acids. CDR3: CASSLTLFEQYF. The CDR3 DNA reads TGTGCCAGCAGCTTAACCCTGTTCGAGCAGTACTTC.

For this clonotype: Sequence at one end of the junction differs from germline and may be a read error. The CDR3 loop is CASSLGLPGSLQETQYF. CDR3 DNA sequence: TGTGCTAGCAGCTTAGGACTACCGGGAAGCTTACAAGAGACCCAGTACTTC. The chain is built from TRBV7-7 and TRBJ2-5; D may be TRBD2 (6 bases). Germline V gives CDR1 SSHAT, CDR2 FNYEAQ (reference sequence). The CDR3 is 17 amino acids.

In its sample, this clonotype was seen many times. The genes are TRBV28 and TRBJ2-7; D is tentatively TRBD1 or TRBD2 (5 bases each). V shed 2 bases and J shed 7 bases, with 21 bases lying between them. From germline, CDR1 is MDHEN and CDR2 SYDVKM. This CDR3 comprises 16 residues. The DNA for the CDR3 is TGTGCCAGCAGTTTAATGATAGGGACGGCCCGTCGGGAGCAGTACTTC. It yields the protein CASSLMIGTARREQYF.

Note on this clonotype: A single base separates this from a much larger clone, so it may be a read error. V and J are TRBV29-1 and TRBJ2-7, with D maybe TRBD2 (5 bases). This CDR3 region has 12 residues. Germline V lookup: CDR1 SQVTM, CDR2 ANQGSEA. The DNA of the CDR3 is TGCAGCGTTGGGACTGCCTCCTACGAGCAGCACTTC. Translation gives CSVGTASYEQHF.

The chain uses TRBV7-2 and TRBJ2-5; the D gene could be TRBD1 or TRBD2 (7 bases each). The CDR3 is 17 residues long. CDR1 and CDR2 from the germline V gene are SGHTA and FQGNSA. V lost 1 base and J 0 bases, leaving 15 bases between the germline ends. CDR3 DNA: TGTGCCAGCAGCTTAGGTCAGGGGGGGCCGTACCAAGAGACCCAGTACTTC. Residues: CASSLGQGGPYQETQYF.

This rearrangement joins TRBV20-1 to TRBJ2-3; 9 nucleotides align to TRBD2. From germline, CDR1 is DFQATT and CDR2 SNEGSKA (reference sequence). This CDR3 has 15 residues. The J segment lost 3 bases and the V segment lost 6 bases, leaving 10 bases of the junction unmatched. CDR3 nucleotide sequence: TGCAGTGCCGTACTGGGCGGGGGGGGGACAGATACGCAGTATTTT. Residues: CSAVLGGGGTDTQYF.

This clonotype was observed a handful of times. The chain employs TRBV7-2 and TRBJ1-3, with D uncertain. CDR3 length equals 14 residues. Germline CDR1 is SGHTA and CDR2 is FQGNSA. Between the trimmed V and J ends, which lost 0 bases and 8 bases, there was a span of 11 bases. The CDR3 region has the DNA TGTGCCAGCAGCTTAGCAGGGTTTGGGGACACCATATATTTT. Protein sequence: CASSLAGFGDTIYF.

This clonotype was detected only a few times. J is TRBJ2-7 and V is TRBV29-1; 8 bases are a match to TRBD1. The CDR3 is made up of 12 amino acids. Germline V gene lookup returns CDR1 SQVTM and CDR2 ANQGSEA. The V gene end was trimmed by 4 bases and the J gene end by 5 bases; junction bases not matched to a gene: 4. The CDR3 reads CSVVWTGHEQYF. In DNA form, the CDR3 reads TGCAGCGTTGTGTGGACAGGGCACGAGCAGTACTTC.

The chain uses TRBV5-6 and TRBJ2-7; TRBD2 agrees at 8 bases. CDR3 length: 16 residues. Losses at the gene ends were 3 bases for V and 3 bases for J; bases not matched to a gene: 11. Germline loops: CDR1 SGHDT, CDR2 YYEEEE. CDR3 loop: CASSSEISGTLYEQYF. The DNA for the CDR3 is TGTGCCAGCAGCTCTGAGATTAGCGGGACCCTCTACGAGCAGTACTTC.

The chain is built from TRBV11-2 and TRBJ2-7; 7 nucleotides match TRBD1. V lost 3 bases to trimming and J lost 4 bases; unmatched junction nucleotides: 12. Germline-derived CDR1 and CDR2 are SGHAT and FQNNGV. The CDR3 spans 16 residues. The CDR3 region is CASSLGAQGEVYEQYF. The DNA of the CDR3 is TGTGCCAGCAGCTTGGGGGCCCAGGGGGAAGTATACGAGCAGTACTTC.